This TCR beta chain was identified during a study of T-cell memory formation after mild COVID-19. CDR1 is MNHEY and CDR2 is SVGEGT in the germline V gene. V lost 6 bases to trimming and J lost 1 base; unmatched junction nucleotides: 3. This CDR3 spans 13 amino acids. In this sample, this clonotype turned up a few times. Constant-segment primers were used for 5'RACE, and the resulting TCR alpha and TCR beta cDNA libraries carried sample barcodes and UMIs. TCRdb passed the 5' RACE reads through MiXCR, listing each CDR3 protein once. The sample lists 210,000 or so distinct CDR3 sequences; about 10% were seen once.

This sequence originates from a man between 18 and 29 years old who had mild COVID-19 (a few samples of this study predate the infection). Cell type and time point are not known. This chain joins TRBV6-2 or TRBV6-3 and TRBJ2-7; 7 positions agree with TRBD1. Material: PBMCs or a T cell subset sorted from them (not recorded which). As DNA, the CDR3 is TGTGCCAGCAGCGACAGGGAATCCTACGAGCAGTACGTC. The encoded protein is CASSDRESYEQYV.